Described below is a single TCR beta chain sequence and its context. After extraction with the RNeasy kit, roughly 0.5 to 1 ug of the RNA was reverse transcribed using random hexamers. TCRdb used MiXCR to reprocess the immunoSEQ multiplex PCR reads, holding one entry per CDR3 protein. The sample has roughly 200,000 distinct CDR3 sequences; roughly 95% are singletons. The record originates from a study of CD8 T cells in Susac syndrome. Losses at the gene ends were 6 bases for V and 0 bases for J; bases not matched to a gene: 5. Germline V gene lookup returns CDR1 MNHEY and CDR2 SMNVEV (reference sequence). The CDR3 extends over 14 amino acids.

The J gene is TRBJ2-7, the V gene TRBV27, with 7 nucleotides matching TRBD1. The source of this sequence is a human donor in good health. The sequenced sample consisted of CD4+ T cells from PBMCs. CDR3 nucleotide sequence: TGTGCCAGCAGCCCCGACAGGGTCTCCTACGAGCAGTACTTC. This codes for CASSPDRVSYEQYF.